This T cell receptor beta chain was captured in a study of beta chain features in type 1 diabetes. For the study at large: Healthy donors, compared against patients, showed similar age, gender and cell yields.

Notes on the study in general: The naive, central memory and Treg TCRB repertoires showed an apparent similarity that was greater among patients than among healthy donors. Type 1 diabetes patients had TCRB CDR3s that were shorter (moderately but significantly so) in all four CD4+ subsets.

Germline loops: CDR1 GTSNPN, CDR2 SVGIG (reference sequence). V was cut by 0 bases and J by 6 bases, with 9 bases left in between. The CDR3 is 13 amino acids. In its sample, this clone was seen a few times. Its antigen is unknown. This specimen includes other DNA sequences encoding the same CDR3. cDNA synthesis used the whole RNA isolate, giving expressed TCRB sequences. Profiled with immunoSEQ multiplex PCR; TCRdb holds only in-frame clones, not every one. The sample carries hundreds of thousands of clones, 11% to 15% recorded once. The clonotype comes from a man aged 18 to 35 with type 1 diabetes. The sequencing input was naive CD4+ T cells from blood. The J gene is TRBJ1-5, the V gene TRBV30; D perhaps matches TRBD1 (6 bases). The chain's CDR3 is CAWSVEGGQPQHF. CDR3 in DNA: TGTGCCTGGAGTGTAGAGGGGGGTCAGCCCCAGCATTTT.